This entry describes one TCR beta chain. Its antigen is not identified. Vbeta (60) and Jbeta (13) primers were used in the PCR. The method was immunoSEQ multiplex PCR; TCRdb's version includes in-frame clones alone and lacks a portion of them. The sample comprises 85,000 to 130,000 clones, more than 70% of which are singletons, and more than 2% rests with the top ten. The sample is drawn from a study of cytomegalovirus exposure and HLA in healthy donors. About the research overall: In an early release, HLA-typed donors contributed some 82 million unique TCR sequences.

This CDR3 is built from 14 residues. Trimming took 1 base from V and 7 from J, leaving 11 bases between them. Germline V gene sequence: CDR1 SGHRS, CDR2 YFSETQ. Study observations and caveats: In a later analysis, common viral pathogens appeared linked to several of the most significant clusters. Clonal expansion was found to be greater in HLA-associated TCR beta chains than in equally common others in a later analysis.

The chain employs TRBV5-1 and TRBJ1-4, with D possibly matching TRBD1 (5 bases). The source of this sequence is a man in his forties in good health and CMV-seronegative. The sequencing input was PBMCs. CDR3: CASSLSQGGEKLFF. The CDR3 DNA sequence: TGCGCCAGCAGCTTGAGTCAGGGTGGTGAAAAACTGTTTTTT. Full variable domain (rest looked up from reference TRBV5-1 and TRBJ1-4): KAGVTQTPRYLIKTRGQQVTLSCSPISGHRSVSWYQQTPGQGLQFLFEYFSETQRNKGNFPGRFSGRQFSNSRSEMNVSTLELGDSALYLCASSLSQGGEKLFFGSGTQLSVL.